Detailed here is one T cell receptor beta chain. Its antigen is unknown. This sample was included in a study of T cell responses to AZD1222 COVID-19 vaccine. Study-level results: Nearly half of unique spike-specific TCRs reportedly avoided B.1.351 and B.1.1.7 mutated regions. Spike-spanning, vaccine-associated CD4 TCRs were dominant at 160-218 and 743-854. Spike-specific TCR breadth and depth went up after people got two AZD1222 doses.

Repertoires were generated with immunoSEQ multiplex PCR, while TCRdb's copy carries only in-frame clones and drops some. Among about 89,000 clones, 89% were seen once, and the ten largest hold around 5.5%. In germline, CDR1 is LGHNA, CDR2 YNFKEQ. The ends were cut back, 0 bases at V and 5 bases at J, with 11 bases in the middle. This CDR3 contains 15 residues. The sample in question was peripheral blood, obtained 28 days after the second AZD1222 dose. The receptor's source is an adult who received the AZD1222 COVID-19 vaccine. The chain couples TRBV4-2 to TRBJ1-5, with a possible D match to TRBD1 (6 bases). As DNA, the CDR3 is TGTGCCAGCAGCCAAGATCAGGGGCGTTATCAGCCCCAGCATTTT. It yields the protein CASSQDQGRYQPQHF.